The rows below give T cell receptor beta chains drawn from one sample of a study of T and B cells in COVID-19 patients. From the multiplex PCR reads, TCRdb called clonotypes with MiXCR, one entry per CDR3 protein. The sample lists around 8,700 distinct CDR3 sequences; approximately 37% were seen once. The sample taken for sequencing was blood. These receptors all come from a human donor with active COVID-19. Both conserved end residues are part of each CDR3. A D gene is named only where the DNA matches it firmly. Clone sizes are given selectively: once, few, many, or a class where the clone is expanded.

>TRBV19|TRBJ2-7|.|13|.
CASKPWTAYEQYF
TGTGCCAGTAAACCCTGGACGGCCTACGAGCAGTACTTC
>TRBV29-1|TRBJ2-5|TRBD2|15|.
CSVEIRAGVSKTQYF
TGCAGCGTTGAAATTCGGGCGGGAGTTTCGAAGACCCAGTACTTC
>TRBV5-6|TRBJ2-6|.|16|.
CASSSGLAVGANVLTF
TGTGCCAGCAGCAGTGGTCTCGCGGTTGGGGCCAACGTCCTGACTTTC
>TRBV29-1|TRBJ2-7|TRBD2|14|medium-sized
CSVEMTSSTYEQYF
TGCAGCGTTGAGATGACTAGCTCAACCTACGAGCAGTACTTC
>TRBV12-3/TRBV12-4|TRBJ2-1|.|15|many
CASSLVRLSYNEQFF
TGTGCCAGCAGTTTAGTGAGGCTCTCCTACAATGAGCAGTTCTTC
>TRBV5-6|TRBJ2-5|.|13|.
CASSLGQQGTQYF
TGTGCCAGCAGCTTAGGACAGCAGGGGACCCAGTACTTC
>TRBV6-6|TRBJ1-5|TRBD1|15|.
CASSPGQGSSQPQHF
TGTGCCAGCAGTCCCGGACAGGGATCGAGTCAGCCCCAGCATTTT
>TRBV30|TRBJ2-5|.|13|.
CAHGGPAQETQYF
TGTGCCCACGGCGGGCCTGCTCAAGAGACCCAGTACTTC
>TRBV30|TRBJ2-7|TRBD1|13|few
CAWSDRTGTRQYF
TGTGCCTGGAGTGACCGGACAGGGACCCGGCAGTACTTC
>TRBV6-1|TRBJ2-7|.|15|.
CASSPSTGRATEQYF
TGTGCCAGCAGTCCTTCCACAGGGCGGGCCACCGAGCAGTACTTC
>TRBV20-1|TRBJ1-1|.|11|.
CSGEGGAEAFF
TGCAGTGGGGAGGGGGGGGCTGAAGCTTTCTTT
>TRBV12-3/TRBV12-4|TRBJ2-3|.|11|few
CASSFTDTQYF
TGTGCCAGCAGTTTTACGGATACGCAGTATTTT
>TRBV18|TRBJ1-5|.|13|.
CASSPRGDQPQHF
TGTGCCAGCTCACCTCGGGGGGATCAGCCCCAGCATTTT
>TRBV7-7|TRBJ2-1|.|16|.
CASSPDPSSSYNEQFF
TGTGCCAGCAGCCCCGACCCTTCAAGCTCCTACAATGAGCAGTTCTTC
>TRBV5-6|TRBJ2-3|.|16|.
CASSLYQGGDTDTQYF
TGTGCCAGCAGCTTATACCAGGGGGGTGACACAGATACGCAGTATTTT
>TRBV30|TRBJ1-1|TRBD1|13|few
CAWSGIQGPEAFF
TGTGCCTGGAGTGGAATACAGGGGCCCGAAGCTTTCTTT
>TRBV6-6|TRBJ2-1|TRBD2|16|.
CASSRTSGGMVNEQFF
TGTGCCAGCAGTCGGACTAGCGGGGGTATGGTTAATGAGCAGTTCTTC
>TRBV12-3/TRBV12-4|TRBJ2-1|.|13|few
CASSFRAINEQFF
TGTGCCAGCAGTTTCAGGGCCATCAATGAGCAGTTCTTC
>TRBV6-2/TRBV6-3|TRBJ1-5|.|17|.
CASSYGKQIYSNQPQHF
TGTGCCAGCAGTTATGGGAAACAGATCTATAGCAATCAGCCCCAGCATTTT
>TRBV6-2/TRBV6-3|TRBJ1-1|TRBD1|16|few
CASSRIPTDRARQAFF
TGTGCCAGCAGCCGAATTCCGACTGACAGGGCTCGACAAGCTTTCTTT
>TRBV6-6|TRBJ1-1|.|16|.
CASSYSISRGGTEAFF
TGTGCCAGCAGTTACTCGATTAGCCGGGGAGGTACTGAAGCTTTCTTT
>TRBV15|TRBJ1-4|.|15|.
CATSRPATLNEKLFF
TGTGCCACCAGCAGACCCGCGACACTAAATGAAAAACTGTTTTTT
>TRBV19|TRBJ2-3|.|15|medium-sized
CASKLGASGTDTQYF
TGTGCCAGTAAACTGGGGGCGAGTGGCACAGATACGCAGTATTTT
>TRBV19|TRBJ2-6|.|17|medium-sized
CASSPGERNSGANVLTF
TGTGCCAGTAGTCCAGGGGAAAGGAACTCTGGGGCCAACGTCCTGACTTTC
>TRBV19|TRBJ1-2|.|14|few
CASSIGPIRDGYTF
TGTGCCAGTAGTATTGGGCCAATCAGGGATGGCTACACCTTC
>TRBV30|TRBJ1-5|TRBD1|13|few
CAWRGQDGQPQHF
TGTGCCTGGCGAGGACAGGACGGTCAGCCCCAGCATTTT
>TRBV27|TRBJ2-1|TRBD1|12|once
CASRRQGNEQFF
TGTGCCAGCAGGCGACAGGGTAATGAGCAGTTCTTC
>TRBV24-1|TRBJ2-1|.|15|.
CATSDISRPANEQFF
TGTGCCACCAGTGATATATCCCGACCGGCCAATGAGCAGTTCTTC
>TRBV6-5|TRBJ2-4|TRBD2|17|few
CASSYSGTSGGGNIQYF
TGTGCCAGCAGTTACTCGGGGACTAGCGGAGGAGGGAACATTCAGTACTTC
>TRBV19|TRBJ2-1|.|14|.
CASSPGPTADEQFF
TGTGCCAGTAGTCCGGGACCCACCGCGGATGAGCAGTTCTTC
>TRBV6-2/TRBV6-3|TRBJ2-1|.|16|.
CASSYSISGVYNEQFF
TGTGCCAGCAGTTACTCGATTAGCGGAGTTTACAATGAGCAGTTCTTC
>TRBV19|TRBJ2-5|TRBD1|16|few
CASSIERTGGEETQYF
TGTGCCAGTAGTATAGAGAGGACAGGTGGTGAAGAGACCCAGTACTTC
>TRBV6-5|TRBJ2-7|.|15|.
CASSYSGFPAYEQYF
TGTGCCAGCAGTTACTCAGGGTTCCCGGCCTACGAGCAGTACTTC
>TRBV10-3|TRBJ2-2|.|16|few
CAISESLPGQTGELFF
TGTGCCATCAGTGAGTCGCTACCGGGGCAAACCGGGGAGCTGTTTTTT
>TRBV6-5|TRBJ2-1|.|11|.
CASSDLREQFF
TGTGCCAGCAGTGACTTGCGTGAGCAGTTCTTC
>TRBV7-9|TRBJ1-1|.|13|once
CASSPDGDTEAFF
TGTGCCAGCAGCCCCGATGGGGACACTGAAGCTTTCTTT
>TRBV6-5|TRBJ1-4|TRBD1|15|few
CASSYTGGAGEKLFF
TGTGCCAGCAGTTACACAGGGGGCGCAGGTGAAAAACTGTTTTTT
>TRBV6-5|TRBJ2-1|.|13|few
CASSEVDRGEQFF
TGTGCCAGCAGTGAGGTCGACCGAGGGGAGCAGTTCTTC
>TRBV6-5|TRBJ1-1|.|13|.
CASSQGSPTEAFF
TGTGCCAGCAGCCAGGGTTCTCCCACTGAAGCTTTCTTT
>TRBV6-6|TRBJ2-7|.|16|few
CASRPTQQGDAYEQYF
TGTGCCAGTCGACCTACCCAACAGGGAGACGCCTACGAGCAGTACTTC
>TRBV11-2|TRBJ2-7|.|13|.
CASSSGGLEEQYF
TGTGCCAGCAGCTCCGGGGGTTTGGAGGAGCAGTACTTC
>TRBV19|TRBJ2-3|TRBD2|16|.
CASSPLAGGSTDTQYF
TGTGCCAGCAGCCCCCTAGCGGGGGGGAGCACAGATACGCAGTATTTT
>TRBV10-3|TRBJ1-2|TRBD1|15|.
CASSLGTGGSYGYTF
TGTGCCAGCAGTCTTGGGACAGGGGGCAGCTATGGCTACACCTTC
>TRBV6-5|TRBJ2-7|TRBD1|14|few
CASSSDRGAYEQYF
TGTGCCAGCAGTTCCGACAGGGGCGCCTACGAGCAGTACTTC
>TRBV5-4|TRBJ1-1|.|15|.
CASSPPGGMNTEAFF
TGTGCCAGCAGCCCACCGGGAGGGATGAACACTGAAGCTTTCTTT
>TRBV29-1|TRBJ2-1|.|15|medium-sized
CSVEEGRGMKNEQFF
TGCAGCGTTGAGGAGGGGCGCGGAATGAAAAATGAGCAGTTCTTC
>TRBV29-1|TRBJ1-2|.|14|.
CSVSIPRDNYGYTF
TGCAGCGTTTCTATTCCCCGAGACAACTATGGCTACACCTTC
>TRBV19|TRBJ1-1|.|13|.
CASSLGGGREAFF
TGTGCCAGTAGTTTGGGAGGCGGGAGAGAAGCTTTCTTT
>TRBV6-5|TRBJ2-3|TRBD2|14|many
CASIFPGGGGTQYF
TGTGCCAGCATTTTCCCGGGAGGTGGAGGAACGCAGTATTTT